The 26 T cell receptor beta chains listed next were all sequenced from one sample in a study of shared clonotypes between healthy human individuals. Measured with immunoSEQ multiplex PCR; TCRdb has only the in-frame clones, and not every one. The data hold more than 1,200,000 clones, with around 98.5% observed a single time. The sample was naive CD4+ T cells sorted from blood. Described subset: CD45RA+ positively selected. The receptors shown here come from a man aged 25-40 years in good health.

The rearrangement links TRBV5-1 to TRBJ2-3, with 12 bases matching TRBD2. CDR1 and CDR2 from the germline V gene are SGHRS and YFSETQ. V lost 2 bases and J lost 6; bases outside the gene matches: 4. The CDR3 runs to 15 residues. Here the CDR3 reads CASSLLAGGLDTQYF. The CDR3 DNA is TGCGCCAGCAGCTTACTAGCGGGAGGCTTGGATACGCAGTATTTT.

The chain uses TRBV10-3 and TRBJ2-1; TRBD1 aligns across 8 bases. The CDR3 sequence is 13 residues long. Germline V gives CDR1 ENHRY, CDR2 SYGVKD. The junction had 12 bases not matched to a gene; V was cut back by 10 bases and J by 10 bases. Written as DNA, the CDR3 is TGTGCCACTACAGGGGGTGGGGTTTCGGAGCAGTTCTTC. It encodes CATTGGGVSEQFF.

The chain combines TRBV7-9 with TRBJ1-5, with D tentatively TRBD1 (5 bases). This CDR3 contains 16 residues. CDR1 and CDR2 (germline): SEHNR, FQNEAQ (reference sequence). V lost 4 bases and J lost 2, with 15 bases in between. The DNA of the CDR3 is TGTGCCAGCAGCTCACCAGGGCCTTCGGGCAATCAGCCCCAGCATTTT. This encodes CASSSPGPSGNQPQHF.

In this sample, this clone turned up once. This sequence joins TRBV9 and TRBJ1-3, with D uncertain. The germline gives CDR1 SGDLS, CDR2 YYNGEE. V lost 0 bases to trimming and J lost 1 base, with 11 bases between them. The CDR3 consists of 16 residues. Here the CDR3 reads CASSVEVWGSGNTIYF. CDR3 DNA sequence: TGTGCCAGCAGCGTAGAGGTATGGGGTTCTGGAAACACCATATATTTT. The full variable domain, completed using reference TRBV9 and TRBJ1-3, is DSGVTQTPKHLITATGQRVTLRCSPRSGDLSVYWYQQSLDQGLQFLIQYYNGEERAKGNILERFSAQQFPDLHSELNLSSLELGDSALYFCASSVEVWGSGNTIYFGEGSWLTVV.

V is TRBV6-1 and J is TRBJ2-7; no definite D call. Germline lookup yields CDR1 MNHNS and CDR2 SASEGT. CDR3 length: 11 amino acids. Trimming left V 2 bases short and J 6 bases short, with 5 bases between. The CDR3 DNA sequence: TGTGCCAGCAGTGAATTCGCCGAGCAGTACTTC. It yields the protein CASSEFAEQYF.

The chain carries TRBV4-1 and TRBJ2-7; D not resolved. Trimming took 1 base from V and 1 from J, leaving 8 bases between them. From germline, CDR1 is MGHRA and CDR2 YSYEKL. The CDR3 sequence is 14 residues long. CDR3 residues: CASSQAEQSYEQYF. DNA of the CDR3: TGCGCCAGCAGCCAAGCCGAGCAATCCTACGAGCAGTACTTC.

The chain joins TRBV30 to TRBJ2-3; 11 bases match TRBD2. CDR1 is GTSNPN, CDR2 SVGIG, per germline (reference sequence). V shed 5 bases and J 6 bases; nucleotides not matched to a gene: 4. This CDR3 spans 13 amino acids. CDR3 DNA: TGTGCCTGGGCTAGCGGGAGGCGGGATACGCAGTATTTT. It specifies CAWASGRRDTQYF.

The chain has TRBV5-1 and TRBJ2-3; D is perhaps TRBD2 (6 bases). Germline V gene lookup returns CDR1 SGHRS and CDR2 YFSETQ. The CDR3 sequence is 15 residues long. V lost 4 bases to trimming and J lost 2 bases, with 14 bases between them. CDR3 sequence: CASSPVRDPTDTQYF. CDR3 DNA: TGCGCCAGCAGCCCGGTGCGGGACCCCACAGATACGCAGTATTTT.

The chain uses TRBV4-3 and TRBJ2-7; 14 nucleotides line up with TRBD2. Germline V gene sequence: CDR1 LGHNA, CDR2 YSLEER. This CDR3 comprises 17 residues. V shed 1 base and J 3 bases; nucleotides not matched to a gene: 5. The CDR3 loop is CASSQGRLAGGFYEQYF. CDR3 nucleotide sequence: TGCGCCAGCAGCCAAGGCCGACTAGCGGGAGGGTTCTACGAGCAGTACTTC.

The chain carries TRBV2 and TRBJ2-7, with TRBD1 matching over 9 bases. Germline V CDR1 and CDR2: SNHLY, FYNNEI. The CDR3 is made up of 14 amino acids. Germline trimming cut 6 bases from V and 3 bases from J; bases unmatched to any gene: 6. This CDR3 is CASSRTGEGYEQYF. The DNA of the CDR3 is TGTGCCAGCAGCCGGACAGGGGAAGGCTACGAGCAGTACTTC.

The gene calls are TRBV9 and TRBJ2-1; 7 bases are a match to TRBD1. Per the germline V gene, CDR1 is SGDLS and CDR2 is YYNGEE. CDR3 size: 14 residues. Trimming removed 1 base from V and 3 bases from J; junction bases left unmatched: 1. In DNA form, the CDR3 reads TGTGCCAGCAGCGTAAACAGGGGCTACAATGAGCAGTTCTTC. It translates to CASSVNRGYNEQFF.

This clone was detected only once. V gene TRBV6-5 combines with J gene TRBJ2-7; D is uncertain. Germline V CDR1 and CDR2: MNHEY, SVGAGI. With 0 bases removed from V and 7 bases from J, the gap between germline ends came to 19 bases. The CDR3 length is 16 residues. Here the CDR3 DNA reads TGTGCCAGCAGTTACTCGATTTTGGACCACCTTCGTGAGCAGTACTTC. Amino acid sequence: CASSYSILDHLREQYF.

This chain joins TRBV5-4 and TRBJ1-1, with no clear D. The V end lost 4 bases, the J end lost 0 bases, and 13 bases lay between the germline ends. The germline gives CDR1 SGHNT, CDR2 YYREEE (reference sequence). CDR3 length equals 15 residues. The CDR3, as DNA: TGTGCCAGCAGCCCCCCGGGAGGGATGAACACTGAAGCTTTCTTT. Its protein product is CASSPPGGMNTEAFF.

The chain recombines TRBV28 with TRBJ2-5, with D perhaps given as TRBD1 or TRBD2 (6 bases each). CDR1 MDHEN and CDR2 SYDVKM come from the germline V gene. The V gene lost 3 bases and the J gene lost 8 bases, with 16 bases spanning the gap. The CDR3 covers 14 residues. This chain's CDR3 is CASSFPGAIGTQYF. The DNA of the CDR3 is TGTGCCAGCAGTTTCCCGGGGGCGATCGGCACCCAGTACTTC. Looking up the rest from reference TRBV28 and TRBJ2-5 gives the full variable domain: DVKVTQSSRYLVKRTGEKVFLECVQDMDHENMFWYRQDPGLGLRLIYFSYDVKMKEKGDIPEGYSVSREKKERFSLILESASTNQTSMYLCASSFPGAIGTQYFGPGTRLLVL.

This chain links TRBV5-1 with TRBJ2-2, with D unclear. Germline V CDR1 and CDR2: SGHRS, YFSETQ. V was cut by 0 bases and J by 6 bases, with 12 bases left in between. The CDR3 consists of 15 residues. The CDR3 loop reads CASSLETPLAGELFF. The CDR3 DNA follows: TGCGCCAGCAGCTTGGAGACCCCTCTTGCCGGGGAGCTGTTTTTT.

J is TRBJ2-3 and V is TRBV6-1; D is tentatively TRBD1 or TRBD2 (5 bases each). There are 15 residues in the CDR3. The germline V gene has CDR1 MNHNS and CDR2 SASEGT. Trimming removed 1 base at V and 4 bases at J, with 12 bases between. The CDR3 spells CASSEVGGRADTQYF. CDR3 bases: TGTGCCAGCAGTGAAGTTGGGGGTAGGGCAGATACGCAGTATTTT.

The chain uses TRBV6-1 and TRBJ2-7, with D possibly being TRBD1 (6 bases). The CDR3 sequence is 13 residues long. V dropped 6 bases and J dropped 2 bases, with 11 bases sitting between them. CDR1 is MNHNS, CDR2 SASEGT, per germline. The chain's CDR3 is CASRRQVAYEQYF. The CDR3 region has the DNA TGTGCCAGCAGACGACAGGTTGCCTACGAGCAGTACTTC.

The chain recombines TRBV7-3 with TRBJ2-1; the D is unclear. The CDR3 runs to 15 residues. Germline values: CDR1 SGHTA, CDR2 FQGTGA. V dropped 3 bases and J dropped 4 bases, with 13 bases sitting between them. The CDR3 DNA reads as TGTGCCAGCAGCTTCATACCGGACGGGTACAATGAGCAGTTCTTC. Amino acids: CASSFIPDGYNEQFF.

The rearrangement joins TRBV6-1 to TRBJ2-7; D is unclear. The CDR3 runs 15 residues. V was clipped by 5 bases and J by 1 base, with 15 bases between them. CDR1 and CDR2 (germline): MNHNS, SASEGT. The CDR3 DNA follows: TGTGCCAGCAGTCAACTACGGTACCATTCCTACGAGCAGTACTTC. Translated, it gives CASSQLRYHSYEQYF.

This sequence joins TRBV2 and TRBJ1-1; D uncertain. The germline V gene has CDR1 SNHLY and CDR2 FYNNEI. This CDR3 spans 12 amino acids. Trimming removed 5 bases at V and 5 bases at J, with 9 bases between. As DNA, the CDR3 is TGTGCCAGCAGTCAGGTTGGGACTGAAGCTTTCTTT. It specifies CASSQVGTEAFF.

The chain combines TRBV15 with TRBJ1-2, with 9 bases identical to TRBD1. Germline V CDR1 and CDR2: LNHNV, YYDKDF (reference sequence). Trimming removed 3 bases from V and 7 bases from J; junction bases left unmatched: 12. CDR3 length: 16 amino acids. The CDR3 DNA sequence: TGTGCCACCAGCAGGGGAGGACAGGGGTCGGAGGGTGGCTACACCTTC. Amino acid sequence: CATSRGGQGSEGGYTF.

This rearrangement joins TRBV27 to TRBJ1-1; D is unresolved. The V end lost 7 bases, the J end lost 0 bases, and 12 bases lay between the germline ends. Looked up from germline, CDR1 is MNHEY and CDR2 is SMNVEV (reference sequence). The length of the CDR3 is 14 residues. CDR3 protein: CASTTGRMNTEAFF. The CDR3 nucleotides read TGTGCCAGCACCACCGGACGGATGAACACTGAAGCTTTCTTT.

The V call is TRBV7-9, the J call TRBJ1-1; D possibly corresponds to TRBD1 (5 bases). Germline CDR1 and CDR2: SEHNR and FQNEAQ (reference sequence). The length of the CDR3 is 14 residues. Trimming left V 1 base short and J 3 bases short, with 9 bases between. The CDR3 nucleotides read TGTGCCAGCAGCTTAGGCAGGGCCGACACTGAAGCTTTCTTT. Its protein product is CASSLGRADTEAFF.

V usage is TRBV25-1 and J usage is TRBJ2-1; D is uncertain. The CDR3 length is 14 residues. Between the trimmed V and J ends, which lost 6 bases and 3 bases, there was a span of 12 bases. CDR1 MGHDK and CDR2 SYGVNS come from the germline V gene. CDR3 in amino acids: CASSASRIYNEQFF. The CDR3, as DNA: TGTGCCAGCAGCGCTAGTCGAATCTACAATGAGCAGTTCTTC.

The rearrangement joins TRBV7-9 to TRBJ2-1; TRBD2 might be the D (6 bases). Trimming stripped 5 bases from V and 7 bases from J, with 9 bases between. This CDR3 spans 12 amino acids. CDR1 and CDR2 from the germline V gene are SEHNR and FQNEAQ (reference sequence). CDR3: CASSTRGNEQFF. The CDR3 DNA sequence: TGTGCCAGCAGCACCCGGGGGAATGAGCAGTTCTTC.

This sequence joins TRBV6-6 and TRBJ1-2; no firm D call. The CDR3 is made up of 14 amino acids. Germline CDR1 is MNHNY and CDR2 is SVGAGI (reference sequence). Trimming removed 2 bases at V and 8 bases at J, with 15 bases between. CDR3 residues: CASSYQTNSEGYTF. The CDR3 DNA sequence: TGTGCCAGCAGTTACCAAACAAATTCCGAGGGCTACACCTTC.